The 2 T cell receptor beta chains below come from one sample, sequenced in a study of lymphopenia after photon versus proton radiotherapy. Sequenced by immunoSEQ multiplex PCR; TCRdb stores in-frame clones only, minus some. The sample shows 65,000 to 90,000 clones, about 90% of them seen only once. The sample in question was peripheral blood, obtained from a patient treated with photon-based radiotherapy. Receptors originate from a woman aged 40 to 50 with cholangiocarcinoma.

The rearrangement joins TRBV4-1 to TRBJ2-1; TRBD2 matches at 11 bases. Trimming cost V 6 bases and J 7 bases; bases outside gene matches: 5. CDR1 is MGHRA and CDR2 is YSYEKL in the germline V gene. The CDR3 is 14 residues long. This CDR3 is CASSKSSGGNEQFF. In nucleotides, the CDR3 is TGCGCCAGCAGTAAATCTAGCGGGGGGAATGAGCAGTTCTTC.

The V call is TRBV5-6, the J call TRBJ1-3; 7 positions match TRBD1. CDR3 size: 13 residues. CDR1 and CDR2 (germline): SGHDT, YYEEEE. J lost 10 bases, V lost 4 bases, and 8 bases had no gene match. CDR3 region: CASSLDRVQTIYF. DNA for the CDR3: TGTGCCAGCAGCCTTGACAGGGTTCAGACCATATATTTT.